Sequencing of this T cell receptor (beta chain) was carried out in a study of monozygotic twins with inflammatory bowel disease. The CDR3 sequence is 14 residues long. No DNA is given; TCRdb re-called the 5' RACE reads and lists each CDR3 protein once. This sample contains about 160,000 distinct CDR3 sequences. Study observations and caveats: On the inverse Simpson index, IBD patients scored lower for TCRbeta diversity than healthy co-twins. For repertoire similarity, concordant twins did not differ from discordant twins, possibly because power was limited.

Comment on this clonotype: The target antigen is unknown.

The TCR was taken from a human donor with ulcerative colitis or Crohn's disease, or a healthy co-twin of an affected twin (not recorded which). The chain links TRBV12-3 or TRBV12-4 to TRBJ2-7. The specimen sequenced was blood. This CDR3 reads CASSDLTGMDEQYF.